Below, one T cell receptor beta chain is given with its context. This sample was taken from a study of control samples from healthy donors and cancer patients. TCRdb's copy holds only in-frame clones and misses some; the assay was immunoSEQ multiplex PCR. The sample lists some 410,000 clones, around nine tenths occurring once. Looked up from germline, CDR1 is MGHRA and CDR2 is YSYEKL. The trim removed 0 bases at V and 7 bases at J, leaving 6 bases unmatched. CDR3 length: 16 residues. The V and J genes are TRBV4-1 and TRBJ2-1; 10 bases align to TRBD2. The source of this sequence is a man in his forties with head and neck cancer. The sequenced sample was PBMCs. CDR3 coding DNA: TGCGCCAGCAGCCAAGACTTACTAGCGGGAACGAATGAGCAGTTCTTC. It encodes CASSQDLLAGTNEQFF.